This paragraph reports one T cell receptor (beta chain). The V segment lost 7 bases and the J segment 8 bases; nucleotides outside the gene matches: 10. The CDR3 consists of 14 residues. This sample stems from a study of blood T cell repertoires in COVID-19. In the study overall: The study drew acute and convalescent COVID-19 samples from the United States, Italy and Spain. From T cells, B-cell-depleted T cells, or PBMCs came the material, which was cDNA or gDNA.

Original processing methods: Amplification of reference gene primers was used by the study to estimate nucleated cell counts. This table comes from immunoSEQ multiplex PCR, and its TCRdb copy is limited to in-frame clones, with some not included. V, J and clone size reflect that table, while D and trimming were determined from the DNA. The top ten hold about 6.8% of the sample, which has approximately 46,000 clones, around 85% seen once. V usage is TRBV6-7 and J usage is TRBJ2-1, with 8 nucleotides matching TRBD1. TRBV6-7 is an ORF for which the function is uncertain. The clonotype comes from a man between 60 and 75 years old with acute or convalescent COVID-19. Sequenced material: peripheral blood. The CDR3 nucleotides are TGTGCCAGCATTTGGACAGGGATTGTCGATGAGCAGTTCTTC. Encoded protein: CASIWTGIVDEQFF.